The T cell receptor beta chain described here comes from a study of beta chain features in type 1 diabetes. The sample holds a few counts of this clone. Its specificity is unknown. General study results and limits: VDJ junctions sequenced from type 1 diabetes patients showed fewer insertions and more deletions. Cells with high TCR expression could be over-represented by cDNA sequencing. Any role of HLA type in TCRB rearrangement remained unresolved here. Shortening of TCRB CDR3s, moderate but significant, appeared in all four CD4+ subsets of Type 1 diabetes patients.

All of the isolated RNA was reverse transcribed, so expressed TCRB transcripts were sequenced. Only in-frame clones appear in the TCRdb table, and some are missing; sequencing was by immunoSEQ multiplex PCR. The data contain 150,000 to 170,000 clones, under 13% of them seen just once; the ten biggest clones take up approximately 0.46%. This clonotype originated in a man aged 30-40 years with type 1 diabetes. Sequencing was carried out using central memory CD4+ T cells from blood.

Here the CDR3 DNA reads TGTGCCAGCAGATCCAACACAGACTATGGCTACACCTTC. Its protein is CASRSNTDYGYTF. The J gene is TRBJ1-2, the V gene TRBV2; D gene uncertain. The CDR3 runs to 13 residues. Trimming took 6 bases from V and 3 from J, leaving 11 bases between them. The V gene's germline CDR1 is SNHLY and CDR2 FYNNEI.